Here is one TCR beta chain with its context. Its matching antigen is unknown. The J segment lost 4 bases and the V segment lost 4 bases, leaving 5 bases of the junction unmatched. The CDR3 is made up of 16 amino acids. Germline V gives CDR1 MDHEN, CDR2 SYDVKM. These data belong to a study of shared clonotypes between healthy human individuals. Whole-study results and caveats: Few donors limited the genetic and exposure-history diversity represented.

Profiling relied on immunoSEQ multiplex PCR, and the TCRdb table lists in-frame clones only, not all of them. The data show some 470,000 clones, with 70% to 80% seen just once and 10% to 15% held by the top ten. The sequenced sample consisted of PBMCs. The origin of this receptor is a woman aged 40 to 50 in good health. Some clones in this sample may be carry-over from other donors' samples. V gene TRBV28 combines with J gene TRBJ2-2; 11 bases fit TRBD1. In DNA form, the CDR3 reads TGTGCCAGCAGTTCCCGGGACAGGGGGGTCACCGGGGAGCTGTTTTTT. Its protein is CASSSRDRGVTGELFF.